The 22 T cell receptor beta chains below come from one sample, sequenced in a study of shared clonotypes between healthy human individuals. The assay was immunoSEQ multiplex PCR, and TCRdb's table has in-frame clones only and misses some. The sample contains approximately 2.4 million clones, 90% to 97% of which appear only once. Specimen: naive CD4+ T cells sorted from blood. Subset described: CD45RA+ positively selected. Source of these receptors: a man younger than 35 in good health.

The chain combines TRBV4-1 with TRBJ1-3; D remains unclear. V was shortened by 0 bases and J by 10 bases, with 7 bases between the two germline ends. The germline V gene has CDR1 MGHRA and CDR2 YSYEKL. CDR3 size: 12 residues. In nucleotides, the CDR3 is TGCGCCAGCAGCCAAGAGCGGGGAACCATATATTTT. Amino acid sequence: CASSQERGTIYF.

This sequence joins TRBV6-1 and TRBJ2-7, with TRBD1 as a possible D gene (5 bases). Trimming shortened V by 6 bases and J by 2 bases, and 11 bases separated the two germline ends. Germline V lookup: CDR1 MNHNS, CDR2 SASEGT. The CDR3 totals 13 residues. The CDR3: CASRLGAPYEQYF. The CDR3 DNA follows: TGTGCCAGCAGGCTAGGGGCCCCCTACGAGCAGTACTTC.

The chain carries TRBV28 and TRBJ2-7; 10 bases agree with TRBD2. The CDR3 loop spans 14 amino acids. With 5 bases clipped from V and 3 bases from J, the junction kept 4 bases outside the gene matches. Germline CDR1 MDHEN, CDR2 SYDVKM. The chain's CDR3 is CASSTSGTVYEQYF. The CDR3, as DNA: TGTGCCAGCAGTACTAGCGGGACCGTCTACGAGCAGTACTTC.

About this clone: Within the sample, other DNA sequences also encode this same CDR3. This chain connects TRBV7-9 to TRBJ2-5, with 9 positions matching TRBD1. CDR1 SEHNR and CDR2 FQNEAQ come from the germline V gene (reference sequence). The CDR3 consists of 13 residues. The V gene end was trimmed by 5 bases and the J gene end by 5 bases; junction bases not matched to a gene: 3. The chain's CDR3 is CASSPGQGETQYF. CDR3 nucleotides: TGTGCCAGCAGCCCGGGACAGGGCGAGACCCAGTACTTC.

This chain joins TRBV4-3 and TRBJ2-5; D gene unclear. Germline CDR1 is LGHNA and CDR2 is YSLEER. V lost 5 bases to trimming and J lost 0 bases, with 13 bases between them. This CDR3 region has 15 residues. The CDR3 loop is CASSSEAVDQETQYF. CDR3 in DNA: TGCGCCAGCAGCTCAGAAGCTGTGGACCAAGAGACCCAGTACTTC.

In nucleotides, the CDR3 is TGTGCCAGCAGCTTAGGAGGGACAGGGTATAGCAATCAGCCCCAGCATTTT. This sequence encodes CASSLGGTGYSNQPQHF. The chain uses TRBV11-2 and TRBJ1-5; 9 bases agree with TRBD1. CDR3 length equals 17 residues. Unmatched junction bases numbered 4, after V lost 1 base and J lost 0 bases. CDR1 is SGHAT and CDR2 is FQNNGV in the germline V gene.

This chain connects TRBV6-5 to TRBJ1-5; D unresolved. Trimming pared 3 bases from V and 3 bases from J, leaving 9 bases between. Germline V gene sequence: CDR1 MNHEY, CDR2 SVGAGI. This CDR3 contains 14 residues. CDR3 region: CASSYNSNNQPQHF. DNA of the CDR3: TGTGCCAGCAGTTATAACAGTAACAATCAGCCCCAGCATTTT.

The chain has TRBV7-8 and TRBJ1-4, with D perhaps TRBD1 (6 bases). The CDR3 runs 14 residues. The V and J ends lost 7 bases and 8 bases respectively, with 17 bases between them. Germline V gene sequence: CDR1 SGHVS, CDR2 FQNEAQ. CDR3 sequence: CASTPTGRWEKLFF. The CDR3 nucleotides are TGTGCCAGCACCCCGACAGGAAGGTGGGAAAAACTGTTTTTT.

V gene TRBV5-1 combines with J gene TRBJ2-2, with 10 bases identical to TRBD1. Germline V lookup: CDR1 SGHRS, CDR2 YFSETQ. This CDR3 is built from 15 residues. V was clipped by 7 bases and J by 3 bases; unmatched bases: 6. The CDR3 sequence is CASSGTGVDTGELFF. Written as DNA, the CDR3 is TGCGCCAGCTCCGGGACAGGGGTGGACACCGGGGAGCTGTTTTTT.

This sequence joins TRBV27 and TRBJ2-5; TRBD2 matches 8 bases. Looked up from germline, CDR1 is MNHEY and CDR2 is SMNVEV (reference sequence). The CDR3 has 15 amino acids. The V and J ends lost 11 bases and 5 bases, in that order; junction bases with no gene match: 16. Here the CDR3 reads CASPKGLAGWETQYF. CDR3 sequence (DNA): TGTGCCTCCCCCAAGGGCCTAGCGGGTTGGGAGACCCAGTACTTC.

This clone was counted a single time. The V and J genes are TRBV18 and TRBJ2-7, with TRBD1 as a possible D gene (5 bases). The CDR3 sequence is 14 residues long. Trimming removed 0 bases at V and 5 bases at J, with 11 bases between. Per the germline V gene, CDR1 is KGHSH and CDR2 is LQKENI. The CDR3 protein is CASSPPSRAHEQYF. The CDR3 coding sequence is TGTGCCAGCTCACCACCCTCCAGGGCCCACGAGCAGTACTTC.

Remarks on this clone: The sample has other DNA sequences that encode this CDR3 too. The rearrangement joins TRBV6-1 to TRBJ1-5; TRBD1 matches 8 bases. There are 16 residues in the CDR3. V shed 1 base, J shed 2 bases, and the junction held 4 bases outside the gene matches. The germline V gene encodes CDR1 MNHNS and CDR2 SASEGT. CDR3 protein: CASSEGTGFGNQPQHF. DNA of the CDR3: TGTGCCAGCAGTGAAGGGACAGGGTTCGGCAATCAGCCCCAGCATTTT.

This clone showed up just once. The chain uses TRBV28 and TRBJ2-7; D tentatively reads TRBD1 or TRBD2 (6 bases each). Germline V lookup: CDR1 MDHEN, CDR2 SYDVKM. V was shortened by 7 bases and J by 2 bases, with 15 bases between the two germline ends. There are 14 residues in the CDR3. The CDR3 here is CASTEGDFPYEQYF. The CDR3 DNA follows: TGTGCCAGCACAGAGGGGGACTTCCCCTACGAGCAGTACTTC.

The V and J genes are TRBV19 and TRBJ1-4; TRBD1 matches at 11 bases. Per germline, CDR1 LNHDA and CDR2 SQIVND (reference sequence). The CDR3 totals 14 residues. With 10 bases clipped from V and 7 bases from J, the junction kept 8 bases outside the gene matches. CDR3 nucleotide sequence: TGTGCCACCCTGGACAGGGGGCTTAGTGAAAAACTGTTTTTT. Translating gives CATLDRGLSEKLFF.

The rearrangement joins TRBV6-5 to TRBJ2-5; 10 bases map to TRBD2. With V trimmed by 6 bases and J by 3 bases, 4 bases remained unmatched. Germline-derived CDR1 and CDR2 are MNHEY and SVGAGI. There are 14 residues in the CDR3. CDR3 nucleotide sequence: TGTGCCAGCAGCTTACTAGCGGGAAAAGAGACCCAGTACTTC. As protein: CASSLLAGKETQYF.

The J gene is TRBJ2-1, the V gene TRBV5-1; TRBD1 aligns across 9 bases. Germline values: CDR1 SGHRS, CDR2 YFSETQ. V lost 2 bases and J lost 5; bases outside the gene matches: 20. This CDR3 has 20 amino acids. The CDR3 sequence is CASSFGEGTGSRLNNNEQFF. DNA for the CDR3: TGCGCCAGCAGCTTTGGGGAAGGGACAGGGTCCCGCTTGAATAACAATGAGCAGTTCTTC.

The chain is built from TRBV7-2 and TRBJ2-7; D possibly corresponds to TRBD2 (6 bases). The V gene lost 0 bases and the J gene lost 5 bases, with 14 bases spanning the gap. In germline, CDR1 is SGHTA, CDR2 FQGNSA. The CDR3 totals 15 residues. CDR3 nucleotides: TGTGCCAGCAGCTTAGCCCCAGCGGGTTTCGACGAGCAGTACTTC. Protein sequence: CASSLAPAGFDEQYF.

The CDR3 is CASSETPRTGELFF. CDR3 bases: TGCGCCAGCAGTGAGACCCCTCGCACCGGGGAGCTGTTTTTT. V gene TRBV10-2 combines with J gene TRBJ2-2; D gene uncertain. The V gene lost 2 bases and the J gene lost 4 bases, with 8 bases spanning the gap. CDR1 is WSHSY, CDR2 SAAADI, per germline. The CDR3 length is 14 residues.

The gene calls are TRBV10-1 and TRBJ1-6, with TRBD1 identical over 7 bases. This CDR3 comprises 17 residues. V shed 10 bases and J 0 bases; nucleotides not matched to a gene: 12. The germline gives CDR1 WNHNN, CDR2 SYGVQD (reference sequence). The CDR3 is CANDRASGSSYNSPLHF. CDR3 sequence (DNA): TGCGCCAACGACAGGGCCTCGGGTAGCTCCTATAATTCACCCCTCCACTTT.

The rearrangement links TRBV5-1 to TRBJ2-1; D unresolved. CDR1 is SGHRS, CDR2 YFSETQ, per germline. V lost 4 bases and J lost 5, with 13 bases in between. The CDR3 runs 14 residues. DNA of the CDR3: TGCGCCAGCAGCCCGACACTTTCGGACAATGAGCAGTTCTTC. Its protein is CASSPTLSDNEQFF.

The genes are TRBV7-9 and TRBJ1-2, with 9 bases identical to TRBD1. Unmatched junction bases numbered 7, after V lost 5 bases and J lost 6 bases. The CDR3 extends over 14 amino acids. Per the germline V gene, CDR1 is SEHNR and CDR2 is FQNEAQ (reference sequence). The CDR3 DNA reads TGTGCCAGCAGCCTCACAGGGGGCATGGATGGCTACACCTTC. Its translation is CASSLTGGMDGYTF.

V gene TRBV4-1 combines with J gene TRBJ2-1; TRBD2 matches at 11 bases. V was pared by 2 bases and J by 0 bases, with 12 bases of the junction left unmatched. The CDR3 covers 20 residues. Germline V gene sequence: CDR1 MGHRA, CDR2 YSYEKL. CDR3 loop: CASSQITFSGRGNSYNEQFF. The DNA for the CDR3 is TGCGCCAGCAGCCAAATTACATTTAGCGGGAGGGGTAACTCCTACAATGAGCAGTTCTTC.